Each of the 18 T cell receptor beta chains below was sequenced from the same sample in a study of shared clonotypes between healthy human individuals. This table comes from immunoSEQ multiplex PCR, and its TCRdb copy is limited to in-frame clones, with some not included. The sample lists roughly 650,000 clones, about 97% occurring once. Sequencing input: naive CD4+ T cells sorted from blood. Subset here: CD45RA+ positively selected. These receptor sequences come from a young woman in good health.

This chain links TRBV25-1 with TRBJ2-1; the D is unclear. Germline assignment: CDR1 MGHDK and CDR2 SYGVNS. The CDR3 spans 12 residues. Trimming left V 6 bases short and J 8 bases short, with 11 bases between. For the CDR3, the DNA is TGTGCCAGCAGCGACAATCCCGATGAGCAGTTCTTC. This translates into CASSDNPDEQFF.

This chain joins TRBV2 and TRBJ1-1; the D is unclear. Germline V gives CDR1 SNHLY, CDR2 FYNNEI. V dropped 6 bases and J dropped 1 base, with 15 bases sitting between them. This CDR3 comprises 15 residues. The chain's CDR3 is CASRETSLENTEAFF. CDR3 sequence (DNA): TGTGCCAGCAGGGAAACCTCACTGGAGAACACTGAAGCTTTCTTT.

This rearrangement joins TRBV4-1 to TRBJ1-1; 7 positions match TRBD1. Germline V gene lookup returns CDR1 MGHRA and CDR2 YSYEKL. The CDR3 runs to 17 residues. Trimming took 1 base from V and 1 from J; bases not matched to a gene: 9. The CDR3 DNA sequence: TGCGCCAGCAGCCAAGTTGGGACAGCAAAGAAGAACACTGAAGCTTTCTTT. This encodes CASSQVGTAKKNTEAFF.

J is TRBJ2-7 and V is TRBV20-1; D unclear. The CDR3 loop spans 11 amino acids. CDR1 is DFQATT and CDR2 is SNEGSKA in the germline V gene (reference sequence). Trimming removed 4 bases at V and 4 bases at J, with 8 bases between. This CDR3 reads CSAIRKYEQYF. CDR3 sequence (DNA): TGCAGTGCTATCAGGAAATACGAGCAGTACTTC.

This chain uses TRBV6-4 with TRBJ2-2; tentative D call: TRBD1 (6 bases). V was shortened by 8 bases and J by 1 base, with 11 bases between the two germline ends. Per the germline V gene, CDR1 is MRHNA and CDR2 is SNTAGT. The CDR3 consists of 14 residues. Here the CDR3 DNA reads TGTGCCAGCGCGCCGACAGGGAACACCGGGGAGCTGTTTTTT. This gives the protein CASAPTGNTGELFF.

The rearrangement uses TRBV19 and TRBJ1-5; D is unresolved. Per germline, CDR1 LNHDA and CDR2 SQIVND (reference sequence). V lost 1 base and J 7 bases, leaving 14 bases between the germline ends. This CDR3 has 15 residues. The CDR3 DNA follows: TGTGCCAGTAGTATAGTTTTGGCTCCTGGGCAGCCCCAGCATTTT. Residues: CASSIVLAPGQPQHF.

The genes are TRBV28 and TRBJ2-7; unclear D gene. V shed 5 bases and J shed 6 bases, with 11 bases lying between them. This CDR3 has 12 amino acids. Germline CDR1 and CDR2: MDHEN and SYDVKM. The CDR3 loop is CASSLSTAEQYF. As DNA, the CDR3 is TGTGCCAGCAGTCTGTCGACGGCCGAGCAGTACTTC.

This chain connects TRBV11-2 to TRBJ2-7; TRBD2 matches at 7 bases. V lost 1 base to trimming and J lost 3 bases; unmatched junction nucleotides: 12. The CDR3 length is 17 residues. The germline V gene has CDR1 SGHAT and CDR2 FQNNGV. Here the CDR3 DNA reads TGTGCCAGCAGCTTAGTAAGGGTTAGGCGGGAGAGCTACGAGCAGTACTTC. Protein product: CASSLVRVRRESYEQYF.

This chain connects TRBV5-1 to TRBJ2-1; D unclear. The CDR3 covers 15 residues. In germline, CDR1 is SGHRS, CDR2 YFSETQ. The V end was cut by 4 bases, the J end by 0 bases, with 11 bases between. The chain's CDR3 is CASSPTSFSYNEQFF. The CDR3 bases are TGCGCCAGCAGCCCAACTTCCTTCTCCTACAATGAGCAGTTCTTC. Based on the CDR3 plus reference TRBV5-1 and TRBJ2-1, the full variable domain is KAGVTQTPRYLIKTRGQQVTLSCSPISGHRSVSWYQQTPGQGLQFLFEYFSETQRNKGNFPGRFSGRQFSNSRSEMNVSTLELGDSALYLCASSPTSFSYNEQFFGPGTRLTVL.

V gene TRBV5-1 combines with J gene TRBJ2-7; D possibly corresponds to TRBD1 (6 bases). V gave up 5 bases and J gave up 3 bases, with 12 bases separating them. Germline-derived CDR1 and CDR2 are SGHRS and YFSETQ. The CDR3 has 13 residues. CDR3 in amino acids: CASSRDNNYEQYF. For the CDR3, the DNA is TGCGCCAGCAGTCGGGACAACAACTACGAGCAGTACTTC.

The chain joins TRBV9 to TRBJ1-5, with 9 bases lining up with TRBD1. Germline loops: CDR1 SGDLS, CDR2 YYNGEE. V gave up 4 bases and J gave up 5 bases; unmatched junction bases: 4. CDR3 size: 14 residues. The CDR3 sequence is CASSPGTGYQPQHF. CDR3 nucleotides: TGTGCCAGCAGCCCAGGGACAGGGTATCAGCCCCAGCATTTT.

The chain uses TRBV7-8 and TRBJ2-2, with 8 bases lining up with TRBD2. There are 15 residues in the CDR3. CDR1 is SGHVS and CDR2 is FQNEAQ in the germline V gene. V trimming: 2 bases; J trimming: 7 bases; junction bases outside the gene matches: 6. CDR3 sequence reads: CASSLRREVFGELFF. The CDR3 DNA reads TGTGCCAGCAGCTTAAGGCGGGAGGTATTCGGGGAGCTGTTTTTT. The full variable domain, in which reference TRBV7-8 and TRBJ2-2 provide the parts outside the CDR3, is GAGVSQSPRYKVAKRGQDVALRCDPISGHVSLFWYQQALGQGPEFLTYFQNEAQLDKSGLPSDRFFAERPEGSVSTLKIQRTQQEDSAVYLCASSLRREVFGELFFGEGSRLTVL.

The V gene is TRBV6-1, the J gene TRBJ2-1; D possibly corresponds to TRBD1 (6 bases). Trimming shortened V by 3 bases and J by 3 bases, and 12 bases separated the two germline ends. The CDR3 has 15 amino acids. Germline V gene lookup returns CDR1 MNHNS and CDR2 SASEGT. CDR3 protein: CASSDTQGFYNEQFF. The CDR3 nucleotides read TGTGCCAGCAGTGATACTCAGGGGTTCTACAATGAGCAGTTCTTC.

The rearrangement links TRBV13 to TRBJ2-1; 8 nucleotides line up with TRBD2. CDR1 is PRHDT and CDR2 is FYEKMQ in the germline V gene (reference sequence). The CDR3 is 15 residues long. The trim removed 4 bases at V and 4 bases at J, leaving 6 bases unmatched. The CDR3 nucleotides read TGTGCCAGCAGCTCCCGTTTAGCGGGATACAATGAGCAGTTCTTC. It codes for CASSSRLAGYNEQFF. Full variable domain (outside the CDR3, taken from reference TRBV13 and TRBJ2-1): AAGVIQSPRHLIKEKRETATLKCYPIPRHDTVYWYQQGPGQDPQFLISFYEKMQSDKGSIPDRFSAQQFSDYHSELNMSSLELGDSALYFCASSSRLAGYNEQFFGPGTRLTVL.

V is TRBV6-5 and J is TRBJ1-5; D gene unclear. The ends were cut back, 0 bases at V and 4 bases at J, with 10 bases in the middle. CDR3 size: 15 residues. The germline V gene has CDR1 MNHEY and CDR2 SVGAGI. As DNA, the CDR3 is TGTGCCAGCAGTTACTCGGAAGGGCCGAATCAGCCCCAGCATTTT. It is translated as CASSYSEGPNQPQHF.

This chain joins TRBV28 and TRBJ2-7; TRBD1 matches 8 bases. The germline CDR1 and CDR2 sequences are MDHEN and SYDVKM. The CDR3 loop spans 15 amino acids. Trimming at V came to 4 bases and at J to 5 bases, leaving 10 bases not matched to a gene. This CDR3 reads CASSSTGQGSHEQYF. The CDR3 DNA reads as TGTGCCAGCAGTTCGACCGGACAGGGTAGTCACGAGCAGTACTTC.

The rearrangement uses TRBV27 and TRBJ2-1, with D maybe TRBD2 (5 bases). V was pared by 7 bases and J by 4 bases, with 23 bases between. The CDR3 covers 17 residues. Looked up from germline, CDR1 is MNHEY and CDR2 is SMNVEV (reference sequence). This CDR3 reads CASTSLLGERLYNEQFF. As DNA, the CDR3 is TGTGCCAGCACTTCACTCCTTGGGGAGAGACTGTACAATGAGCAGTTCTTC.

J is TRBJ2-6 and V is TRBV23-1; D is unclear. TRBV23-1 is recorded as an ORF, its role being uncertain. Trimming pared 5 bases from V and 5 bases from J, leaving 19 bases between. The CDR3 is made up of 17 amino acids. The CDR3 loop is CASSDLPQQSRANVLTF. CDR3 in DNA: TGCGCCAGCAGTGATTTGCCGCAACAAAGTCGGGCCAACGTCCTGACTTTC.